This T cell receptor (beta chain) was recovered during a study of a mutant IDH1 vaccine in newly diagnosed glioma. Whole-study context: Treated patients comprised about 60% males and approximately 40% females, mean age approximately 37 years. Radiotherapy, temozolomide, or both had been given previously, and both were given to most.

Here immunoSEQ multiplex PCR was the method, and the copy in TCRdb shows in-frame clones only, minus some. The sample records 30,000 to 40,000 clones, 84% being singletons. To note about this clone: Its antigen is undetermined.

Looked up from germline, CDR1 is MNHNY and CDR2 is SVGAGI (reference sequence). This CDR3 has 14 amino acids. With 3 bases clipped from V and 6 bases from J, the junction kept 4 bases outside the gene matches. Described time point: week 11, during vaccination. One vaccine dose held 300 ug of mutant IDH1 20-mer peptide and came with topical imiquimod. This clonotype was obtained from a man in his forties or fifties with glioma. This rearrangement joins TRBV6-6 to TRBJ1-1; 10 positions agree with TRBD1. Sequencing used PBMCs, obtained from a glioma patient whose treatment included an IDH1 peptide vaccine. The CDR3 protein is CASSYGDRGPEAFF. CDR3 sequence (DNA): TGTGCCAGCAGTTATGGGGACAGGGGACCTGAAGCTTTCTTT.